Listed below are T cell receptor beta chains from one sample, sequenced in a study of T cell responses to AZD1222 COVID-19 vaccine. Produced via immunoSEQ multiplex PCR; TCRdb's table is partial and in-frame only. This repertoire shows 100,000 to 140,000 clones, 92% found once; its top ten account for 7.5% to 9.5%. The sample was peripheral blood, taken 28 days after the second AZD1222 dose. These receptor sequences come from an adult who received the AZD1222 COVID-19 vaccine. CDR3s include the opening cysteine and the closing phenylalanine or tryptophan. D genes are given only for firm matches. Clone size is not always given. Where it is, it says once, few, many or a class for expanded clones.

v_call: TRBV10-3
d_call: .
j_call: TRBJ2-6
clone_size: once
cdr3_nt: TGTGCCATCAGTGACCCGCGGGGCTCCGACTCTGGGGCCAACGTCCTGACTTTC
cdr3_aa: CAISDPRGSDSGANVLTF

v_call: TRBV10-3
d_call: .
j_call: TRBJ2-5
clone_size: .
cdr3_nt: TGTCCCGAGACTAAGGCAGGGATACGGGAGACCCAGTACTTC
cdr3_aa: CPETKAGIRETQYF

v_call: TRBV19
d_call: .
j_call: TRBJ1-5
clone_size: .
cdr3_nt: TGTGCCAGTAGTGTGTCTGGACAGCTCAATCAGCCCCAGCATTTT
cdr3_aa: CASSVSGQLNQPQHF

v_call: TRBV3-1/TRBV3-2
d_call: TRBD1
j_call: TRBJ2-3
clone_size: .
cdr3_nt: TGTGCCAGCAGCTCACAGGGGGTCGGCATCCCCGATACGCAGTATTTT
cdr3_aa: CASSSQGVGIPDTQYF

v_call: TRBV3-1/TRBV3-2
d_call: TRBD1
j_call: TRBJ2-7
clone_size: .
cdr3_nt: TGTGCCAGCAGCACTCGACAGGGCACCTACGAGCAGTACTTC
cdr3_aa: CASSTRQGTYEQYF

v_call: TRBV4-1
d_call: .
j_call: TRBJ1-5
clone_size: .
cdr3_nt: TGCGCCAGCAGCCAAGATGACCCTAAAACATCCAGCAATCAGCCCCAGCATTTT
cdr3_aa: CASSQDDPKTSSNQPQHF

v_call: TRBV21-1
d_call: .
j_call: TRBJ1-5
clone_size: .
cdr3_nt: TGTGCCAGCAGCAAGGAAGTCTCCAAGATATCTACTAATCAGCCCCAGCATTTT
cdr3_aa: CASSKEVSKISTNQPQHF

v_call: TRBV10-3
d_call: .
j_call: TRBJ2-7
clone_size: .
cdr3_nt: TGTGCCATCCGCCCGGACAAGCATATCTACGAGCAGTACTTC
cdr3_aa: CAIRPDKHIYEQYF

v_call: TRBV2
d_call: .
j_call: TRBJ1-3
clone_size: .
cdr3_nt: TGTGCCAGCACAACAGGGAACTCTGGAAACACCATATATTTT
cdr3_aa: CASTTGNSGNTIYF

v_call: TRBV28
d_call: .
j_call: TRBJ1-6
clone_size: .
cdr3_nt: TGTGCCAGCAGTTTATTGGGTAATAATTCACCCCTCCACTTT
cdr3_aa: CASSLLGNNSPLHF

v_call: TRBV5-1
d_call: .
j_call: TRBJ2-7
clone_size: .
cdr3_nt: TGCGCCAGCAGCTTCCGGGAGAAAACGTACGAGCAGTACTTC
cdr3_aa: CASSFREKTYEQYF

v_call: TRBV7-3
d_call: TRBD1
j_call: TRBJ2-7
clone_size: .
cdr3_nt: TGTGCCAGCAGCTTAACCGGGACAGGGGAGCAGTACTTC
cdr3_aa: CASSLTGTGEQYF

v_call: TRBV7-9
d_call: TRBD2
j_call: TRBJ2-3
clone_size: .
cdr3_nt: TGTGCCAGCAGCTTGACTAGCGGGAGAAGCACAGATACGCAGTATTTT
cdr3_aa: CASSLTSGRSTDTQYF

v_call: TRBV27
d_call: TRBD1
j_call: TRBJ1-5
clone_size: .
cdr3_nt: TGTGCCAGCAGTGGGACAGGGGTGAGCAATCAGCCCCAGCATTTT
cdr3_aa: CASSGTGVSNQPQHF

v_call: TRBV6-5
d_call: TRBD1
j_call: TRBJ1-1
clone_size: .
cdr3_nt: TGTGCCAGCACCACGGACAGGCAGAACACTGAAGCTTTCTTT
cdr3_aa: CASTTDRQNTEAFF

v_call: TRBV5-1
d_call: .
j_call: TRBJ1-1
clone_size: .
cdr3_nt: TGCGCCAGCAGCCCCCCCGCGGGGCCGAACACTGAAGCTTTCTTT
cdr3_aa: CASSPPAGPNTEAFF

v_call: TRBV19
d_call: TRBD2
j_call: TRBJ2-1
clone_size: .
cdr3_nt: TGTGCCAGTAGTCTCCCGGGGGGTAGTCAGTTCTTC
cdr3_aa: CASSLPGGSQFF

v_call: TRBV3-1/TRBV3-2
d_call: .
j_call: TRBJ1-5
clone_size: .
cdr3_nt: TGTGCCAGCAGCCAAGGCAGGGTGCAGCAGCCCCAGCATTTT
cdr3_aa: CASSQGRVQQPQHF

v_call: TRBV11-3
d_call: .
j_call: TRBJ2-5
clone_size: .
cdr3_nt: TGTGCCAGCAGCTTAGTTGATGGACAGACTGCCCCCGAGACCCAGTACTTC
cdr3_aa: CASSLVDGQTAPETQYF

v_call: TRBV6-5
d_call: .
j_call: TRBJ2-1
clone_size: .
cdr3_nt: TGTGCCAGCAGTTACTCGAACAATGAGCAGTTCTTC
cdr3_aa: CASSYSNNEQFF

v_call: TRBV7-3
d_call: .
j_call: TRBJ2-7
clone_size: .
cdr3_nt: TGTGCCAGCAGCTTAAATCAGGGTTACGAGCAGTACTTC
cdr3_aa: CASSLNQGYEQYF

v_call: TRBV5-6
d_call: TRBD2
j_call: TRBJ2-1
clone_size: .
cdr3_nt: TGTGCCAGCAGCTACACTCGGACTAGCGGGAATGGCTACAATGAGCAGTTCTTC
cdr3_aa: CASSYTRTSGNGYNEQFF

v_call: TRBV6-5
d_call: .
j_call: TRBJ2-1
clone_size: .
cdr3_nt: TGTGCCAGCAGTTACTCGAAGGGTGGTAACTACAATGAGCAGTTCTTC
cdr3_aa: CASSYSKGGNYNEQFF

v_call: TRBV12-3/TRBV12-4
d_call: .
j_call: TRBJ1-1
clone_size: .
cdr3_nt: TGTGCCAGCAGCAGAACAGGGTTCGCTGAAGCTTTCTTT
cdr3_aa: CASSRTGFAEAFF

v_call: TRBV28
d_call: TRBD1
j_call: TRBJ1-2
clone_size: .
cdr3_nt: TGTGCCAGCAATCCAGGGGGGGGTGGTTATGGCTACACCTTC
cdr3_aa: CASNPGGGGYGYTF

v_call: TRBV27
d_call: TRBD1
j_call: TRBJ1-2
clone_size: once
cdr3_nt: TGTGCCAGCAGTCTACACAGGGGGCAGAACTATGGCTACACCTTC
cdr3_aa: CASSLHRGQNYGYTF

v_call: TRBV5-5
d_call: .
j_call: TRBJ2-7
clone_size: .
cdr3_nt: TGTGCCAGCAGCTTGGCCGCTGCAGGAGGCGAGCAGTACTTC
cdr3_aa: CASSLAAAGGEQYF

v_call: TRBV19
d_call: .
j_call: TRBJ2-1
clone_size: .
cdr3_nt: TGTGCCAGTAGTCCTCGTGGCTCGCACAAGGGTGAGCAGTTCTTC
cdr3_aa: CASSPRGSHKGEQFF

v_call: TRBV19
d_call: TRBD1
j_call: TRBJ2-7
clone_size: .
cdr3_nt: TGTGCCAGTAGTATGACTCGGGACAGGGTAGGCGAGCAGTACTTC
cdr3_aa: CASSMTRDRVGEQYF

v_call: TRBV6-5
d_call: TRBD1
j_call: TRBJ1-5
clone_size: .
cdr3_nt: TGTGCCAGCAGTACTGGACAGGGGGCCGGTCAGCCCCAGCATTTT
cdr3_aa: CASSTGQGAGQPQHF

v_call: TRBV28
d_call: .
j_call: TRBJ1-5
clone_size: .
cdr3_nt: TGTGCCAGCAGTATCCCCGACAGCTTTAGCAATCAGCCCCAGCATTTT
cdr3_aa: CASSIPDSFSNQPQHF

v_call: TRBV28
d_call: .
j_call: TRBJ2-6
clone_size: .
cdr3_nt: TGTGCCAGCAGCCCCCCAGGGGTCGGGGCCAACGTCCTGACTTTC
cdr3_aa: CASSPPGVGANVLTF

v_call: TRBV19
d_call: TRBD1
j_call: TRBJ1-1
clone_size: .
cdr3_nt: TGTGCCAGTAGTATTACGGGCAGGGGGGGGACTGAAGCTTTCTTT
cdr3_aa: CASSITGRGGTEAFF

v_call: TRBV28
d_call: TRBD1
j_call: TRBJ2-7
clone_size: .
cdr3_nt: TGTGCCAGCAGTTTAACTGCAGGGGGCAGTCGGTTGGTCGAGCAGTACTTC
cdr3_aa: CASSLTAGGSRLVEQYF

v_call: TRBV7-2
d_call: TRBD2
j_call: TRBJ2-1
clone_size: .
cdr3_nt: TGTGCCAGCAGCTTAAGACAAGGGAGGGTCAATGAGCAGTTCTTC
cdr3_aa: CASSLRQGRVNEQFF

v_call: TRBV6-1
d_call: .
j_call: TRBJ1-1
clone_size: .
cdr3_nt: TGTGCCAGCAGTGAAACGGCAGGTTGGACAGCTTTCTTT
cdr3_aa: CASSETAGWTAFF

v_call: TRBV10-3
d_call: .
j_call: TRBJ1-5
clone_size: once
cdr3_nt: TGTGCCATCAGTGGAATGGGTGGCAATCAGCCCCAGCATTTT
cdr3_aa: CAISGMGGNQPQHF

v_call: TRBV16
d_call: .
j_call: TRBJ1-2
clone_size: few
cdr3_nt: TGTGCCAGCAGCCAAAGACGGGTAGAGGACTATGGCTACACCTTC
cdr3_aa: CASSQRRVEDYGYTF

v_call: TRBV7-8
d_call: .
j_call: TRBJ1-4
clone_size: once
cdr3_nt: TGTGCCAGCAGCTTAGGGGCGACCGGTGGGGAAAAACTGTTTTTT
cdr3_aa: CASSLGATGGEKLFF

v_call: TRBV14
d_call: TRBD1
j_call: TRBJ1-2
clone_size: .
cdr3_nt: TGTGCCAGCAGCCGTACCGGGACAGGACTACTTGGCTACACCTTC
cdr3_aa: CASSRTGTGLLGYTF

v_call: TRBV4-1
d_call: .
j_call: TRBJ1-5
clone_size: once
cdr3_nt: TGCGCCAGCAGCCAAGAAGCAGGGGTCATCTATCAGCCCCAGCATTTT
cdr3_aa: CASSQEAGVIYQPQHF

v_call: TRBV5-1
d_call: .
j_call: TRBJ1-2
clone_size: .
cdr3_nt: TGCGCCAGCAGCTTGGATGGGGCGTTGAACTATGGCTACACCTTC
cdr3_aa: CASSLDGALNYGYTF

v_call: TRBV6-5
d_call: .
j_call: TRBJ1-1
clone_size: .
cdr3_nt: TGTGCCTCCCTGGCGGGGAACACTGAAGCTTTCTTT
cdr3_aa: CASLAGNTEAFF

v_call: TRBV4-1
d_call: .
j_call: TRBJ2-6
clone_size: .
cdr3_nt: TGCGCCAGCAGCCTACCGCTCTCTGGGGCCAACGTCCTGACTTTC
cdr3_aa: CASSLPLSGANVLTF

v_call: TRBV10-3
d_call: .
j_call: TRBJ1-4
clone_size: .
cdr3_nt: TGTGCCATCAGTGAGGACAGAGGGCCGAATGAAAAACTGTTTTTT
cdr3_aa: CAISEDRGPNEKLFF

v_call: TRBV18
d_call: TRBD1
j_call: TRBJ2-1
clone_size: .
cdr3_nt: TGTGCCAGCTCGCAGGGGGCAGTGAAATATGAGCAGTTCTTC
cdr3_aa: CASSQGAVKYEQFF

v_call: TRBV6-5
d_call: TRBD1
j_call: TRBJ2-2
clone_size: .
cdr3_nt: TGTGCCAGCAGAGGGACAGGGGGCACCGGGGAGCTGTTTTTT
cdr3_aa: CASRGTGGTGELFF

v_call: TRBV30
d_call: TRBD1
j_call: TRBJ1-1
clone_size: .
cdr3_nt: TGTGCCTGGAAATATGGGGACAGGGCCACGAACACTGAAGCTTTCTTT
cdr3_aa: CAWKYGDRATNTEAFF

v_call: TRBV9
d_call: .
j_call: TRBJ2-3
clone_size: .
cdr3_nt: TGTGCCAGCAGCCTAAGGGCGGGACAGTACACAGATACGCAGTATTTT
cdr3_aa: CASSLRAGQYTDTQYF